What follows are 14 T cell receptor beta chains derived from one specimen sequenced in a study of T cell clonotyping in hematopoietic cell transplantation. Generated by immunoSEQ multiplex PCR, the TCRdb table keeps only in-frame clones and is missing some. The top ten clones hold roughly 0.85% of a sample with 40,000 to 45,000 clones, about 93% of them seen once. The sample consisted of peripheral blood mononuclear cells. The source is a woman in her 50s in good health. Some clones in this sample may be carry-over from other donors' samples.

This clone was counted a few times. The J gene is TRBJ1-6, the V gene TRBV28, with D hard to call. Germline V CDR1 and CDR2: MDHEN, SYDVKM. The ends were cut back, 5 bases at V and 7 bases at J, with 15 bases in the middle. This CDR3 has 15 amino acids. In DNA form, the CDR3 reads TGTGCCAGCAGTCCCGCCCGGACTTGGAATTCACCCCTCCACTTT. As protein: CASSPARTWNSPLHF.

This chain joins TRBV9 and TRBJ2-1; 10 bases agree with TRBD2. Trimming cost V 0 bases and J 9 bases; bases outside gene matches: 6. This CDR3 has 15 residues. Germline-derived CDR1 and CDR2 are SGDLS and YYNGEE. The CDR3 spells CASSVAAGGLGEQFF. The CDR3 nucleotides read TGTGCCAGCAGCGTAGCAGCGGGGGGGCTCGGTGAGCAGTTCTTC.

The V and J genes are TRBV29-1 and TRBJ1-2; possibly TRBD1 for D (5 bases). Germline assignment: CDR1 SQVTM and CDR2 ANQGSEA. V was clipped by 4 bases and J by 8 bases, with 17 bases between them. CDR3 length: 13 residues. As DNA, the CDR3 is TGCAGCGTTGTCTCCTCCTACAGGTCGGGCTACACCTTC. It translates to CSVVSSYRSGYTF.

J is TRBJ2-3 and V is TRBV5-1; D is unclear. The CDR3 is 16 residues long. Germline V CDR1 and CDR2: SGHRS, YFSETQ. Trimming left V 0 bases short and J 0 bases short, with 11 bases between. This CDR3 is CASSLALGTSTDTQYF. The CDR3 coding sequence is TGCGCCAGCAGCTTGGCCCTGGGTACTAGCACAGATACGCAGTATTTT.

The chain combines TRBV7-2 with TRBJ1-2; TRBD1 aligns across 8 bases. The CDR3 totals 13 residues. Germline V gives CDR1 SGHTA, CDR2 FQGNSA. Trimming took 5 bases from V and 3 from J; bases not matched to a gene: 2. The chain's CDR3 is CASSPGQDYGYTF. CDR3 nucleotides: TGTGCCAGCAGCCCGGGACAGGACTATGGCTACACCTTC.

The rearrangement links TRBV4-2 to TRBJ1-4; tentative D call: TRBD1 (6 bases). The germline gives CDR1 LGHNA, CDR2 YNFKEQ. V gave up 4 bases and J gave up 0 bases, with 12 bases separating them. The CDR3 runs to 16 residues. In DNA, the CDR3 is TGTGCCAGCAGCCCCCGGACAGCAACAACTAATGAAAAACTGTTTTTT. As protein: CASSPRTATTNEKLFF.

J is TRBJ1-1 and V is TRBV10-3; D is uncertain. This CDR3 comprises 15 residues. Germline V lookup: CDR1 ENHRY, CDR2 SYGVKD. Trimming took 0 bases from V and 0 from J, leaving 8 bases between them. CDR3 bases: TGTGCCATCAGTGAGTCGATTAGGGTGAACACTGAAGCTTTCTTT. It is translated as CAISESIRVNTEAFF.

The J gene is TRBJ2-1, the V gene TRBV5-1; TRBD2 matches 14 bases. Germline trimming cut 3 bases from V and 8 bases from J; bases unmatched to any gene: 7. Germline assignment: CDR1 SGHRS and CDR2 YFSETQ. CDR3 length: 16 residues. DNA for the CDR3: TGCGCCAGCAGCTGGACTAGCGGGGGGCCAAGGGATGAGCAGTTCTTC. Translation gives CASSWTSGGPRDEQFF. Based on the CDR3 plus reference TRBV5-1 and TRBJ2-1, the full variable domain is KAGVTQTPRYLIKTRGQQVTLSCSPISGHRSVSWYQQTPGQGLQFLFEYFSETQRNKGNFPGRFSGRQFSNSRSEMNVSTLELGDSALYLCASSWTSGGPRDEQFFGPGTRLTVL.

V gene TRBV28 combines with J gene TRBJ1-4; no definite D call. Germline loops: CDR1 MDHEN, CDR2 SYDVKM. V gave up 2 bases and J gave up 15 bases, with 16 bases separating them. This CDR3 comprises 13 residues. The chain's CDR3 is CASSLTIGTRVFF. CDR3 nucleotides: TGTGCCAGCAGTTTAACCATCGGCACAAGGGTGTTTTTT. The full variable domain, rest sourced from reference TRBV28 and TRBJ1-4, is DVKVTQSSRYLVKRTGEKVFLECVQDMDHENMFWYRQDPGLGLRLIYFSYDVKMKEKGDIPEGYSVSREKKERFSLILESASTNQTSMYLCASSLTIGTRVFFGSGTQLSVL.

This chain links TRBV11-2 with TRBJ1-4, with D hard to call. Germline loops: CDR1 SGHAT, CDR2 FQNNGV. The CDR3 contains 15 residues. V shed 5 bases and J shed 5 bases, with 15 bases lying between them. In nucleotides, the CDR3 is TGTGCCAGCAGCCACAGTACGGGAATAAATGAAAAACTGTTTTTT. It is translated as CASSHSTGINEKLFF. Full variable domain (remainder filled in from reference TRBV11-2 and TRBJ1-4): EAGVAQSPRYKIIEKRQSVAFWCNPISGHATLYWYQQILGQGPKLLIQFQNNGVVDDSQLPKDRFSAERLKGVDSTLKIQPAKLEDSAVYLCASSHSTGINEKLFFGSGTQLSVL.

The J gene is TRBJ1-5, the V gene TRBV16; 8 bases are a match to TRBD1. Germline CDR1 reads KGHSY; CDR2 reads FQNENV. The V gene end was trimmed by 1 base and the J gene end by 3 bases; junction bases not matched to a gene: 5. This CDR3 is 16 amino acids long. This CDR3 is CASSQWYRGNNQPQHF. The CDR3 nucleotides read TGTGCCAGCAGCCAATGGTACAGGGGGAACAATCAGCCCCAGCATTTT.

This chain joins TRBV4-1 and TRBJ2-3; D is unclear. Germline CDR1 is MGHRA and CDR2 is YSYEKL. V gave up 4 bases and J gave up 2 bases, with 7 bases separating them. The CDR3 sequence is 13 residues long. For the CDR3, the DNA is TGCGCCAGCAGCCTCTCTCTCACAGATACGCAGTATTTT. Translation gives CASSLSLTDTQYF.

V and J are TRBV7-2 and TRBJ1-1; 7 bases are a match to TRBD1. J lost 1 base, V lost 5 bases, and 10 bases had no gene match. This CDR3 spans 16 amino acids. Germline assignment: CDR1 SGHTA and CDR2 FQGNSA. The CDR3 region is CASSRDRVSSNTEAFF. The DNA of the CDR3 is TGTGCCAGCAGCCGTGACAGGGTCAGTTCGAACACTGAAGCTTTCTTT.

The chain links TRBV7-3 to TRBJ1-1; D is perhaps TRBD1 (6 bases). V was pared by 5 bases and J by 2 bases, with 18 bases between. Germline assignment: CDR1 SGHTA and CDR2 FQGTGA. The CDR3 totals 16 residues. CDR3 coding DNA: TGTGCCAGCAGCCTTTCTAATTGGGGGGCTAACACTGAAGCTTTCTTT. Translating it yields CASSLSNWGANTEAFF.